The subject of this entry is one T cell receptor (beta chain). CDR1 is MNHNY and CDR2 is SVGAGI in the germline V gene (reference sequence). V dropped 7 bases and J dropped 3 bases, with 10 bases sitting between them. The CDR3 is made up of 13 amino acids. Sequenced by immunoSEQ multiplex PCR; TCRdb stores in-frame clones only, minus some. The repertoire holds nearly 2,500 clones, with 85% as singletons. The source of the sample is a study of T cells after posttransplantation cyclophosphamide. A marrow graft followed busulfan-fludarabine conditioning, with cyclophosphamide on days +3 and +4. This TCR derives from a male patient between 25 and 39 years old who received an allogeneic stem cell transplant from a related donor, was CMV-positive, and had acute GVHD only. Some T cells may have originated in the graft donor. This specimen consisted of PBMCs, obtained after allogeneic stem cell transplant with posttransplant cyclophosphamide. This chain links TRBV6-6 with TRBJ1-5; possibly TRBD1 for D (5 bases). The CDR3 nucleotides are TGTGCCAGCATGCGACAGTACAATCAGCCCCAGCATTTT. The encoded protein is CASMRQYNQPQHF.